Presented here are 28 T cell receptor beta chains from one specimen sequenced in a study of blood T cell repertoires in COVID-19. Profiled with immunoSEQ multiplex PCR; TCRdb holds only in-frame clones, not every one. The top ten hold 10% to 15% of the sample, which has 160,000 or so clones, around 81% seen once. The sequencing input was peripheral blood. The receptor source for this set is a man between 65 and 85 years old who had recovered from COVID-19.

V usage is TRBV11-3 and J usage is TRBJ1-1; D is undetermined. With 1 base removed from V and 11 bases from J, the gap between germline ends came to 14 bases. Per the germline V gene, CDR1 is SGHNT and CDR2 is YENEEA. The CDR3 loop spans 13 amino acids. This CDR3 reads CASSLGGYDPAFF. The CDR3 nucleotides are TGTGCCAGCAGCTTAGGCGGTTACGACCCGGCTTTCTTT. Filled out from reference TRBV11-3 and TRBJ1-1, the complete variable domain reads EAGVVQSPRYKIIEKKQPVAFWCNPISGHNTLYWYLQNLGQGPELLIRYENEEAVDDSQLPKDRFSAERLKGVDSTLKIQPAELGDSAVYLCASSLGGYDPAFFGQGTRLTVV.

This rearrangement joins TRBV28 to TRBJ2-2; D is perhaps TRBD2 (7 bases). V lost 4 bases and J 1 base, leaving 19 bases between the germline ends. The CDR3 runs 18 residues. Germline CDR1 MDHEN, CDR2 SYDVKM. The CDR3 DNA reads as TGTGCCAGCAGTTCCCCGCCAGGGAGGGGGTGGAACACCGGGGAGCTGTTTTTT. Its translation: CASSSPPGRGWNTGELFF.

The chain links TRBV6-6 to TRBJ1-5, with D maybe TRBD1 (6 bases). CDR3 size: 12 residues. V was cut by 6 bases and J by 7 bases, with 10 bases left in between. CDR1 is MNHNY and CDR2 is SVGAGI in the germline V gene (reference sequence). The CDR3 loop reads CASSTDRQPQHF. In DNA, the CDR3 is TGTGCCAGCAGCACCGACAGGCAGCCCCAGCATTTT.

This rearrangement joins TRBV18 to TRBJ2-7, with D possibly TRBD2 on 5 matching bases. This CDR3 has 15 residues. V lost 3 bases to trimming and J lost 3 bases, with 15 bases between them. Germline V gene lookup returns CDR1 KGHSH and CDR2 LQKENI. The CDR3 sequence is CASSPGGTDYYEQYF. CDR3 bases: TGTGCCAGCTCACCCGGCGGCACAGACTACTACGAGCAGTACTTC.

The rearrangement uses TRBV28 and TRBJ2-1, with 10 bases fitting TRBD2. Germline CDR1 reads MDHEN; CDR2 reads SYDVKM. This CDR3 has 16 residues. With V trimmed by 3 bases and J by 0 bases, 2 bases remained unmatched. The CDR3 spells CASSLASGSSYNEQFF. As DNA, the CDR3 is TGTGCCAGCAGTTTGGCTAGCGGGAGCTCCTACAATGAGCAGTTCTTC.

The rearrangement uses TRBV19 and TRBJ1-6; the match to TRBD1 covers 8 bases. Germline V gene lookup returns CDR1 LNHDA and CDR2 SQIVND (reference sequence). Unmatched junction bases numbered 8, after V lost 6 bases and J lost 7 bases. The CDR3 consists of 15 residues. The CDR3 DNA reads as TGTGCCAGTAGCCCATTGGACAGGGCCAATTCACCCCTCCACTTT. Its protein product is CASSPLDRANSPLHF.

Worth noting for this clone: A far larger clone lies a single base away; this is likely a read error. The chain links TRBV28 to TRBJ2-7, with D tentatively TRBD1 (6 bases). Germline V CDR1 and CDR2: MDHEN, SYDVKM. This CDR3 has 14 residues. Trimming left V 6 bases short and J 0 bases short, with 12 bases between. The CDR3 DNA reads TGTGCCAGCAGCCCCGGGACAAGCTCCTACGAGCAGTACTTC. This codes for CASSPGTSSYEQYF. The complete variable domain, with remaining parts taken from reference TRBV28 and TRBJ2-7, reads DVKVTQSSRYLVKRTGEKVFLECVQDMDHENMFWYRQDPGLGLRLIYFSYDVKMKEKGDIPEGYSVSREKKERFSLILESASTNQTSMYLCASSPGTSSYEQYFGPGTRLTVT.

The chain joins TRBV28 to TRBJ2-7, with 8 bases lining up with TRBD2. The germline gives CDR1 MDHEN, CDR2 SYDVKM. The CDR3 has 15 amino acids. V trimming: 5 bases; J trimming: 0 bases; junction bases outside the gene matches: 6. The CDR3 here is CASSALAASSYEQYF. The CDR3 coding sequence is TGTGCCAGCAGTGCACTAGCGGCTAGCTCCTACGAGCAGTACTTC.

The chain links TRBV7-8 to TRBJ2-7, with TRBD2 identical over 11 bases. The CDR3 has 15 amino acids. Germline assignment: CDR1 SGHVS and CDR2 FQNEAQ. With V trimmed by 1 base and J by 6 bases, 5 bases remained unmatched. The DNA of the CDR3 is TGTGCCAGCAGCTTAGGACCGGGACTAGCGGTCGAGCAGTACTTC. This sequence encodes CASSLGPGLAVEQYF.

V usage is TRBV2 and J usage is TRBJ2-1; 9 nucleotides line up with TRBD2. CDR1 is SNHLY and CDR2 is FYNNEI in the germline V gene. The CDR3 has 14 amino acids. V gave up 6 bases and J gave up 2 bases; unmatched junction bases: 2. The CDR3, as DNA: TGTGCCAGCAGGGGGACTAGCCCCTACAATGAGCAGTTCTTC. This codes for CASRGTSPYNEQFF.

The chain carries TRBV19 and TRBJ1-5; 7 positions match TRBD1. Germline CDR1 and CDR2: LNHDA and SQIVND (reference sequence). The CDR3 has 14 amino acids. V was pared by 3 bases and J by 4 bases, with 3 bases of the junction left unmatched. The CDR3 nucleotides are TGTGCCAGTAGTATGGGACAGTATAATCAGCCCCAGCATTTT. Translation gives CASSMGQYNQPQHF.

This clone showed up just once. This sequence joins TRBV11-2 and TRBJ2-2, with TRBD2 identical over 9 bases. The CDR3 length is 19 residues. V lost 6 bases to trimming and J lost 4 bases; unmatched junction nucleotides: 18. The germline CDR1 and CDR2 sequences are SGHAT and FQNNGV. The CDR3 bases are TGTGCCAGCAGACCACTTACCCTGTCGGGCGGGAGGGTCACCGGGGAGCTGTTTTTT. Its translation: CASRPLTLSGGRVTGELFF.

This clone was recorded once. CDR3 in DNA: TGTGCCAGCAGCTTAGAGGGGAAAGCTTTCTTT. Its translation is CASSLEGKAFF. J is TRBJ1-1 and V is TRBV7-9; TRBD1 is a possible D gene (5 bases). The length of the CDR3 is 11 residues. Germline assignment: CDR1 SEHNR and CDR2 FQNEAQ (reference sequence). The ends were cut back, 1 base at V and 9 bases at J, with 6 bases in the middle.

The V and J genes are TRBV6-5 and TRBJ2-6, with D possibly matching TRBD1 (5 bases). The CDR3 runs 15 residues. V lost 1 base to trimming and J lost 2 bases, with 6 bases between them. Looked up from germline, CDR1 is MNHEY and CDR2 is SVGAGI. CDR3 residues: CASSYLGAGANVLTF. The CDR3 DNA reads TGTGCCAGCAGTTACTTAGGGGCTGGGGCCAACGTCCTGACTTTC.

The genes are TRBV19 and TRBJ2-1, with 11 bases fitting TRBD2. Germline values: CDR1 LNHDA, CDR2 SQIVND (reference sequence). This CDR3 is built from 16 residues. The V segment lost 1 base and the J segment 4 bases; nucleotides outside the gene matches: 3. The DNA for the CDR3 is TGTGCCAGTAGTATAGTAGCTAGCGGGGGGTACAATGAGCAGTTCTTC. This codes for CASSIVASGGYNEQFF.

This clone has just a few counts. This rearrangement joins TRBV5-4 to TRBJ2-3; perhaps TRBD2 as D (6 bases). The V and J ends lost 3 bases and 3 bases respectively, with 11 bases between them. The CDR3 is 14 residues long. Germline assignment: CDR1 SGHNT and CDR2 YYREEE (reference sequence). This CDR3 reads CASSWGGTTDTQYF. The CDR3 DNA follows: TGTGCCAGCAGCTGGGGCGGGACTACAGATACGCAGTATTTT. Drawing the rest from reference TRBV5-4 and TRBJ2-3, the complete variable domain is ETGVTQSPTHLIKTRGQQVTLRCSSQSGHNTVSWYQQALGQGPQFIFQYYREEENGRGNFPPRFSGLQFPNYSSELNVNALELDDSALYLCASSWGGTTDTQYFGPGTRLTVL.

The rearrangement links TRBV11-1 to TRBJ2-1; 10 bases map to TRBD1. Germline CDR1 reads SGHAT; CDR2 reads FQDESV (reference sequence). This CDR3 region has 17 residues. The trim removed 0 bases at V and 8 bases at J, leaving 10 bases unmatched. The CDR3 loop reads CASSLALMGQGSHEQFF. In DNA, the CDR3 is TGTGCCAGCAGCTTAGCGCTTATGGGACAGGGGAGCCATGAGCAGTTCTTC.

The chain employs TRBV10-2 and TRBJ2-3; TRBD2 aligns across 11 bases. Germline CDR1 and CDR2: WSHSY and SAAADI. This CDR3 comprises 14 residues. After removal of 10 bases from V and 3 bases from J, the junction contained 6 bases not matched to a gene. CDR3 sequence (DNA): TGCGCCACCACGACTAGCGGGATTACAGATACGCAGTATTTT. It encodes CATTTSGITDTQYF.

This clone turned up a few times. The CDR3 DNA reads TGTGCCAGCAGTTCTAGCGGGAACACCGGGGAGCTGTTTTTT. Its protein is CASSSSGNTGELFF. The chain uses TRBV9 and TRBJ2-2; 7 bases align to TRBD2. Trimming took 5 bases from V and 1 from J; bases not matched to a gene: 2. The germline CDR1 and CDR2 sequences are SGDLS and YYNGEE. The CDR3 length is 14 residues.

The genes are TRBV5-1 and TRBJ2-3; possible D gene TRBD1, 6 bases. In germline, CDR1 is SGHRS, CDR2 YFSETQ. The ends were cut back, 2 bases at V and 0 bases at J, with 7 bases in the middle. This CDR3 region has 14 residues. The DNA for the CDR3 is TGCGCCAGCAGCTTAGGGGGTAGCACAGATACGCAGTATTTT. It codes for CASSLGGSTDTQYF.

This clone has just one count. The chain uses TRBV19 and TRBJ1-5; 12 nucleotides match TRBD1. The V and J ends lost 6 bases and 1 base, in that order; junction bases with no gene match: 7. This CDR3 has 17 amino acids. Germline V gene data show CDR1 as LNHDA and CDR2 as SQIVND (reference sequence). CDR3 DNA: TGTGCCAGTAGGCCCCGGGACAGGGGGCGCAGCAATCAGCCCCAGCATTTT. Protein: CASRPRDRGRSNQPQHF.

This clone was counted only a few times. The chain recombines TRBV6-5 with TRBJ1-4; D is uncertain. Trimming took 6 bases from V and 8 from J, leaving 13 bases between them. Germline V gene sequence: CDR1 MNHEY, CDR2 SVGAGI. CDR3 length: 13 amino acids. For the CDR3, the DNA is TGTGCCAGCAGCCTGGGCCGTCGGGAAAAACTGTTTTTT. It specifies CASSLGRREKLFF.

The rearrangement uses TRBV18 and TRBJ2-1; 8 bases are a match to TRBD2. The CDR3 runs to 16 residues. With 6 bases clipped from V and 1 base from J, the junction kept 8 bases outside the gene matches. Germline values: CDR1 KGHSH, CDR2 LQKENI. The CDR3 sequence is CASSRRLAFSYNEQFF. In nucleotides, the CDR3 is TGTGCCAGCTCCCGGCGACTAGCGTTTTCCTACAATGAGCAGTTCTTC.

The CDR3 reads CASSSSGMNTEAFF. The CDR3 DNA reads TGTGCCAGCAGTTCGTCAGGGATGAACACTGAAGCTTTCTTT. This rearrangement joins TRBV6-2 or TRBV6-3 to TRBJ1-1; a weak D match, TRBD1 (5 bases). The germline V gene has CDR1 MNHEY and CDR2 SVGEGT. CDR3 length: 14 residues. Trimming cost V 4 bases and J 0 bases, with 9 bases left between them.

This clone is a singleton in its sample. The rearrangement joins TRBV6-2 or TRBV6-3 to TRBJ1-1; no firm D call. Germline V CDR1 and CDR2: MNHEY, SVGEGT. The V and J ends lost 2 bases and 11 bases respectively, with 21 bases between them. The CDR3 runs to 15 residues. As DNA, the CDR3 is TGTGCCAGCAGTTACGACGGGTCACCCACACTTGCCGCTTTCTTT. Translated: CASSYDGSPTLAAFF.

This chain joins TRBV6-6 and TRBJ1-2, with D maybe TRBD1 (6 bases). Trimming took off 5 bases at V and 3 bases at J, with 22 bases between the two ends. Germline CDR1 MNHNY, CDR2 SVGAGI (reference sequence). The CDR3 runs 17 residues. The chain's CDR3 is CASSPTDVQGLDYGYTF. The DNA for the CDR3 is TGTGCCAGCAGTCCTACAGATGTGCAGGGGCTCGACTATGGCTACACCTTC.

The chain combines TRBV4-1 with TRBJ2-7; TRBD2 agrees at 10 bases. In germline, CDR1 is MGHRA, CDR2 YSYEKL. V was pared by 4 bases and J by 7 bases, with 16 bases of the junction left unmatched. This CDR3 has 17 amino acids. Here the CDR3 reads CASSPSGLADPLREQYF. The CDR3 bases are TGCGCCAGCAGCCCTTCCGGACTAGCGGACCCCTTGCGGGAGCAGTACTTC.

This clone was counted a single time. This CDR3 is also generated by other DNA sequences in the sample. The rearrangement uses TRBV5-1 and TRBJ1-1, with 7 bases identical to TRBD1. V lost 5 bases, J lost 1 base, and 5 bases stayed unmatched. The length of the CDR3 is 14 residues. Germline CDR1 reads SGHRS; CDR2 reads YFSETQ. The CDR3 protein is CASSIGTANTEAFF. CDR3 DNA sequence: TGCGCCAGCAGTATAGGGACAGCGAACACTGAAGCTTTCTTT.